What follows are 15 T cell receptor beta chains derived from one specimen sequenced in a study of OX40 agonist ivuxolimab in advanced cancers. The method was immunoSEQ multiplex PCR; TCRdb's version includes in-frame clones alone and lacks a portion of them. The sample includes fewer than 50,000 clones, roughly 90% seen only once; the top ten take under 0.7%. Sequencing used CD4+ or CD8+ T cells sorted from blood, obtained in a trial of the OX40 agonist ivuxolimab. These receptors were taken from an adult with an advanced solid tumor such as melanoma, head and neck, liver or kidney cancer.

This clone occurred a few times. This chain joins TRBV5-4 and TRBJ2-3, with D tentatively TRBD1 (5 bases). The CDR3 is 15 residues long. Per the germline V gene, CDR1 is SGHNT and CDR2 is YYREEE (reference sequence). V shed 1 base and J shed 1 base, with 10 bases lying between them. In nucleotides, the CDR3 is TGTGCCAGCAGCTTGTCAGGGTCTGGCACAGATACGCAGTATTTT. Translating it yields CASSLSGSGTDTQYF. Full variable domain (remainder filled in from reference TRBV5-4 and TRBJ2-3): ETGVTQSPTHLIKTRGQQVTLRCSSQSGHNTVSWYQQALGQGPQFIFQYYREEENGRGNFPPRFSGLQFPNYSSELNVNALELDDSALYLCASSLSGSGTDTQYFGPGTRLTVL.

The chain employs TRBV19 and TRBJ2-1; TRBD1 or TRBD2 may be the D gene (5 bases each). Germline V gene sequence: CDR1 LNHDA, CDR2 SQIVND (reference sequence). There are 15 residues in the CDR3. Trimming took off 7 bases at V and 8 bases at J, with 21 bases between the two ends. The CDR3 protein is CASTLRGPVAYEQFF. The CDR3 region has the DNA TGTGCCAGTACCCTGAGGGGTCCCGTTGCGTATGAGCAGTTCTTC.

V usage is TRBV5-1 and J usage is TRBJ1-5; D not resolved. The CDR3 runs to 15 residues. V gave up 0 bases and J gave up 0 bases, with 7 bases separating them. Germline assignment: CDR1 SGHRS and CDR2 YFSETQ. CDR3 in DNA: TGCGCCAGCAGCTTGGACGGTTATAGCAATCAGCCCCAGCATTTT. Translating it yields CASSLDGYSNQPQHF.

This CDR3 is CASTWERYYGYTF. CDR3 in DNA: TGTGCCAGCACTTGGGAACGGTACTATGGCTACACCTTC. The rearrangement uses TRBV6-6 and TRBJ1-2; D unresolved. Germline loops: CDR1 MNHNY, CDR2 SVGAGI (reference sequence). This CDR3 has 13 residues. The germline V and J ends were trimmed by 7 bases and 3 bases, with 12 bases remaining between them.

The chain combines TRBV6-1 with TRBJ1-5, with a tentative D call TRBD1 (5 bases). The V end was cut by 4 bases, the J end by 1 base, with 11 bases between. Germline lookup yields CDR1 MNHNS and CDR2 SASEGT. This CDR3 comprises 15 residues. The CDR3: CASSVWGGSNQPQHF. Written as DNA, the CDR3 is TGTGCCAGCAGTGTGTGGGGGGGGAGCAATCAGCCCCAGCATTTT.

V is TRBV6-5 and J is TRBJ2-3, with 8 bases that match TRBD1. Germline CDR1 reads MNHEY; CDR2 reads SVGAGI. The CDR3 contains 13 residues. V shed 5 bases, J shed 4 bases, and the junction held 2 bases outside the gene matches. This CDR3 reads CASSDRGPDTQYF. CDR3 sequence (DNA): TGTGCCAGCAGTGACAGGGGACCAGATACGCAGTATTTT.

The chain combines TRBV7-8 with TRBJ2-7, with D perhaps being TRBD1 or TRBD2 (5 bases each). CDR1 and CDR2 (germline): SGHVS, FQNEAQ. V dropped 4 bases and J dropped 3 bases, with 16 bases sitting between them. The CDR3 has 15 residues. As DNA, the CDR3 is TGTGCCAGCAGCTCTTCCGGGACGGGCTTCTACGAGCAGTACTTC. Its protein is CASSSSGTGFYEQYF. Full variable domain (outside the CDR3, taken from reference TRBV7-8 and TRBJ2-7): GAGVSQSPRYKVAKRGQDVALRCDPISGHVSLFWYQQALGQGPEFLTYFQNEAQLDKSGLPSDRFFAERPEGSVSTLKIQRTQQEDSAVYLCASSSSGTGFYEQYFGPGTRLTVT.

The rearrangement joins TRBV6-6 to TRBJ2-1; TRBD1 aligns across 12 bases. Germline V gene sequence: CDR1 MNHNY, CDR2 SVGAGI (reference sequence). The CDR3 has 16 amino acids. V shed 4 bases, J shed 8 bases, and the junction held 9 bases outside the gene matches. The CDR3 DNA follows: TGTGCCAGCAGTTCCCTCGGGACAGGGGGCGGGGATGAGCAGTTCTTC. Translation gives CASSSLGTGGGDEQFF.

This chain's CDR3 is CASSLWILAGGPGEQYF. The CDR3 coding sequence is TGTGCCAGCAGTTTATGGATCCTAGCGGGGGGGCCGGGCGAGCAGTACTTC. V and J are TRBV28 and TRBJ2-7, with 12 bases aligning to TRBD2. Germline CDR1 and CDR2: MDHEN and SYDVKM. The V and J ends lost 0 bases and 6 bases, in that order; junction bases with no gene match: 9. The CDR3 totals 17 residues. Filled out from reference TRBV28 and TRBJ2-7, the complete variable domain reads DVKVTQSSRYLVKRTGEKVFLECVQDMDHENMFWYRQDPGLGLRLIYFSYDVKMKEKGDIPEGYSVSREKKERFSLILESASTNQTSMYLCASSLWILAGGPGEQYFGPGTRLTVT.

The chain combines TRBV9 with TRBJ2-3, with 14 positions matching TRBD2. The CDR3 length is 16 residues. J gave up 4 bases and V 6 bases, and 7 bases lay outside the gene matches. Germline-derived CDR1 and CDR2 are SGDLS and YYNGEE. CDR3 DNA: TGTGCCAGCACGACGACTAGCGGGGGGGCTCCAGATACGCAGTATTTT. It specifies CASTTTSGGAPDTQYF.

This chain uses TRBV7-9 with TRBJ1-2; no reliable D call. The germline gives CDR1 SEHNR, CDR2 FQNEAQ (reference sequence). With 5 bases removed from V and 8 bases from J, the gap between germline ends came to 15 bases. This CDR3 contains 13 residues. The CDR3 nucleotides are TGTGCCAGCAGCAGATCGGGGTCTGGGGGCTACACCTTC. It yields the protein CASSRSGSGGYTF.

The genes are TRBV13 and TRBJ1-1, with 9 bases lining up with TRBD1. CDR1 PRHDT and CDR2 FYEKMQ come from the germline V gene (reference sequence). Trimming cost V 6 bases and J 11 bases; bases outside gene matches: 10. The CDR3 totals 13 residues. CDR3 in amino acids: CASRRTGGYVAFF. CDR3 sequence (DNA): TGTGCCAGCAGACGCACAGGGGGCTATGTCGCTTTCTTT.

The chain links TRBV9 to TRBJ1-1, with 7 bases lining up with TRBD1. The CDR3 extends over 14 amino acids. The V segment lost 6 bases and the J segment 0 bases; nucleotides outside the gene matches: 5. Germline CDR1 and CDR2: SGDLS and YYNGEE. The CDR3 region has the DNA TGTGCCAGCAACAGGGGATCTGTGAACACTGAAGCTTTCTTT. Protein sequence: CASNRGSVNTEAFF.

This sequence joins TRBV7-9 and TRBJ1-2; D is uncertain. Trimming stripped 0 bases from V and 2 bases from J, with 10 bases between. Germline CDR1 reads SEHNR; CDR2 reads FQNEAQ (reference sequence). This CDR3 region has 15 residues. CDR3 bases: TGTGCCAGCAGCTTAGCGGGTACGGGGAACTATGGCTACACCTTC. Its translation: CASSLAGTGNYGYTF.

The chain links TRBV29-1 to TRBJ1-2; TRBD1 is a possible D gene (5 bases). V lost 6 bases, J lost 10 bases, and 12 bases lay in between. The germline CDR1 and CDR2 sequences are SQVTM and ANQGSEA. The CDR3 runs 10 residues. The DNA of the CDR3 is TGCAGCGTCGGTGACAGCTTCTACACCTTC. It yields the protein CSVGDSFYTF. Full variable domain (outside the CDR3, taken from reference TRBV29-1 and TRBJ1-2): SAVISQKPSRDICQRGTSLTIQCQVDSQVTMMFWYRQQPGQSLTLIATANQGSEATYESGFVIDKFPISRPNLTFSTLTVSNMSPEDSSIYLCSVGDSFYTFGSGTRLTVV.